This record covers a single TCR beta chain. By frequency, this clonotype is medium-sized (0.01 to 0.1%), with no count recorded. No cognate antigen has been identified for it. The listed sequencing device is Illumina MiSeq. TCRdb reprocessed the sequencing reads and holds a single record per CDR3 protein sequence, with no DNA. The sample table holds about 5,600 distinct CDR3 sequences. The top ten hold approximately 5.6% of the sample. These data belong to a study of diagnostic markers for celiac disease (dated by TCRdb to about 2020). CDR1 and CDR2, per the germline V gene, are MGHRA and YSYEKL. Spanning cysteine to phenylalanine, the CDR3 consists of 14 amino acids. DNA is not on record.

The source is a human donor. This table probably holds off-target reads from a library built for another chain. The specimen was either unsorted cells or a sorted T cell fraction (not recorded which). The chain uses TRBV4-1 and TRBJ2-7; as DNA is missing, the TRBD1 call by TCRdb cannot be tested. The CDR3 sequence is CASSHGAGSYEQYF.